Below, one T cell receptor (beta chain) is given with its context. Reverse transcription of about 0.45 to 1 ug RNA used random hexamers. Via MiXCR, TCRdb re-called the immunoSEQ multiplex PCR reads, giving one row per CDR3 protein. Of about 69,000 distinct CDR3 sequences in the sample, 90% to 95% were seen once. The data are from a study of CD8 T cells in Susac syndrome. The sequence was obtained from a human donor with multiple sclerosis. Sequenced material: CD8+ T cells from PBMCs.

CDR3 region: CASSLEGQTTLHEQFF. As DNA, the CDR3 is TGTGCCAGCAGCTTAGAGGGCCAGACTACACTCCATGAGCAGTTCTTC. The chain joins TRBV7-9 to TRBJ2-1; tentatively, D is TRBD2 (5 bases). CDR1 and CDR2 from the germline V gene are SEHNR and FQNEAQ (reference sequence). V was cut by 1 base and J by 8 bases, with 18 bases left in between. CDR3 length: 16 amino acids.